This is a list of T cell receptor beta chains from one sample in a study of blood T cell repertoires in COVID-19. Produced via immunoSEQ multiplex PCR; TCRdb's table is partial and in-frame only. The data hold fewer than 60,000 clones, with approximately 78% observed a single time. Specimen: peripheral blood. These receptors came from a man aged 55 to 70 with COVID-19, enrolled during active disease. CDR3s include the opening cysteine and the closing phenylalanine or tryptophan. The D gene is left open where the match is weak. Size values are once, few and many counts, or a class for expanded clones, and some rows have none.

CDR3 protein: CASSPGGGSHQPQHF; CDR3 DNA: TGTGCCAGCAGCCCCGGGGGGGGGTCGCATCAGCCCCAGCATTTT; V gene: TRBV7-2; D gene: -; clone size: few; J gene: TRBJ1-5
CDR3 protein: CASSLIRGNEQFF; CDR3 DNA: TGCGCCAGCAGCTTGATCCGAGGCAATGAGCAGTTCTTC; V gene: TRBV5-1; D gene: -; clone size: -; J gene: TRBJ2-1
CDR3 protein: CASHRESNYGYTF; CDR3 DNA: TGTGCCAGCCACCGTGAGTCTAACTATGGCTACACCTTC; V gene: TRBV2; D gene: -; clone size: once; J gene: TRBJ1-2
CDR3 protein: CASSESPGGYEQYF; CDR3 DNA: TGCGCCAGCAGTGAGTCTCCAGGGGGCTACGAGCAGTACTTC; V gene: TRBV10-1; D gene: TRBD1; clone size: -; J gene: TRBJ2-7
CDR3 protein: CASGRGSSYEQYF; CDR3 DNA: TGTGCCAGCGGACGGGGGAGCTCCTACGAGCAGTACTTC; V gene: TRBV5-4; D gene: -; clone size: -; J gene: TRBJ2-7
CDR3 protein: CASSLDGAPSPLHF; CDR3 DNA: TGCGCCAGCAGCTTGGACGGAGCGCCCTCACCCCTCCACTTT; V gene: TRBV5-1; D gene: -; clone size: -; J gene: TRBJ1-6
CDR3 protein: CASSLARGQGGYTF; CDR3 DNA: TGTGCCAGCAGCTTGGCCAGGGGACAGGGAGGCTACACCTTC; V gene: TRBV5-5; D gene: TRBD1; clone size: -; J gene: TRBJ1-2
CDR3 protein: CATSRALAPQETQYF; CDR3 DNA: TGTGCCACCAGCAGGGCTCTAGCGCCCCAAGAGACCCAGTACTTC; V gene: TRBV15; D gene: -; clone size: -; J gene: TRBJ2-5
CDR3 protein: CASSSETQGATGELFF; CDR3 DNA: TGTGCCAGCAGCTCGGAAACACAGGGGGCCACCGGGGAGCTGTTTTTT; V gene: TRBV5-4; D gene: TRBD1; clone size: once; J gene: TRBJ2-2
CDR3 protein: CASSQGQGQIWETQYF; CDR3 DNA: TGCGCCAGCAGCCAAGGTCAGGGGCAAATTTGGGAGACCCAGTACTTC; V gene: TRBV4-1; D gene: -; clone size: -; J gene: TRBJ2-5
CDR3 protein: CASSLGTGVGRGYTF; CDR3 DNA: TGTGCCAGCAGCTTAGGCACAGGGGTCGGGCGTGGCTACACCTTC; V gene: TRBV7-2; D gene: TRBD1; clone size: -; J gene: TRBJ1-2
CDR3 protein: CASSQEGQRNSPLHF; CDR3 DNA: TGTGCCAGCAGCCAAGAGGGACAGCGGAATTCACCCCTCCACTTT; V gene: TRBV3-1/TRBV3-2; D gene: TRBD1; clone size: -; J gene: TRBJ1-6
CDR3 protein: CASVSDSSSPLHF; CDR3 DNA: TGTGCCAGCGTATCGGACAGCTCTTCACCCCTCCACTTT; V gene: TRBV10-3; D gene: -; clone size: once; J gene: TRBJ1-6
CDR3 protein: CASSVRPGTSTDTQYF; CDR3 DNA: TGTGCCAGCAGCGTACGGCCCGGGACTAGCACAGATACGCAGTATTTT; V gene: TRBV9; D gene: -; clone size: -; J gene: TRBJ2-3
CDR3 protein: CASSVGGAGSPLHF; CDR3 DNA: TGTGCCAGCAGCGTTGGGGGGGCAGGCTCACCCCTCCACTTT; V gene: TRBV28; D gene: -; clone size: -; J gene: TRBJ1-6
CDR3 protein: CASSTEGRETQYF; CDR3 DNA: TGTGCCAGCTCAACGGAGGGAAGGGAGACCCAGTACTTC; V gene: TRBV18; D gene: -; clone size: -; J gene: TRBJ2-5
CDR3 protein: CASSSGTARRETQYF; CDR3 DNA: TGTGCCAGCAGCTCGGGGACAGCCCGCCGGGAGACCCAGTACTTC; V gene: TRBV7-2; D gene: TRBD1; clone size: -; J gene: TRBJ2-5
CDR3 protein: CASSRDGGWGKNIQYF; CDR3 DNA: TGTGCCAGCTCGAGGGACGGAGGGTGGGGCAAAAACATTCAGTACTTC; V gene: TRBV2; D gene: -; clone size: -; J gene: TRBJ2-4
CDR3 protein: CASRESRENGVQFF; CDR3 DNA: TGTGCCAGTAGAGAGAGCCGGGAAAATGGTGTGCAGTTCTTC; V gene: TRBV19; D gene: -; clone size: -; J gene: TRBJ2-1
CDR3 protein: CASTTQGSRLNQPQHF; CDR3 DNA: TGTGCCAGTACCACCCAGGGGTCTCGGCTCAATCAGCCCCAGCATTTT; V gene: TRBV19; D gene: -; clone size: -; J gene: TRBJ1-5
CDR3 protein: CASSTGGARRDTQYF; CDR3 DNA: TGTGCCAGTAGTACCGGGGGGGCGCGTAGAGATACGCAGTATTTT; V gene: TRBV19; D gene: TRBD2; clone size: -; J gene: TRBJ2-3
CDR3 protein: CASSHRAGGVRETQYF; CDR3 DNA: TGTGCCAGCAGCCACCGAGCGGGAGGAGTACGAGAGACCCAGTACTTC; V gene: TRBV3-1/TRBV3-2; D gene: TRBD2; clone size: -; J gene: TRBJ2-5
CDR3 protein: CASRAQGEGGYTF; CDR3 DNA: TGTGCCAGCAGAGCTCAGGGGGAAGGCGGCTACACCTTC; V gene: TRBV7-9; D gene: TRBD1; clone size: -; J gene: TRBJ1-2
CDR3 protein: CASSKPGRMRKPPDGYTF; CDR3 DNA: TGTGCCAGCAGCAAACCAGGGAGGATGAGAAAGCCCCCTGATGGCTACACCTTC; V gene: TRBV21-1; D gene: -; clone size: -; J gene: TRBJ1-2
CDR3 protein: CASKSQDTNYGYTF; CDR3 DNA: TGTGCCAGCAAATCACAGGACACCAACTATGGCTACACCTTC; V gene: TRBV2; D gene: -; clone size: -; J gene: TRBJ1-2
CDR3 protein: CAISADPGQDTYF; CDR3 DNA: TGTGCCATCAGTGCAGACCCGGGACAGGATACGTACTTC; V gene: TRBV10-3; D gene: TRBD1; clone size: -; J gene: TRBJ2-5
CDR3 protein: CASSSRPGGMNTEAFF; CDR3 DNA: TGTGCCAGCAGCTCCCGACCGGGGGGGATGAACACTGAAGCTTTCTTT; V gene: TRBV7-9; D gene: -; clone size: -; J gene: TRBJ1-1
CDR3 protein: CASSSQGLAANNEQFF; CDR3 DNA: TGTGCCAGCAGCTCCCAGGGACTAGCGGCGAACAATGAGCAGTTCTTC; V gene: TRBV13; D gene: TRBD2; clone size: -; J gene: TRBJ2-1
CDR3 protein: CASSEFRTGNQPQHF; CDR3 DNA: TGCGCCAGCAGTGAGTTTAGGACGGGAAATCAGCCCCAGCATTTT; V gene: TRBV10-2; D gene: -; clone size: -; J gene: TRBJ1-5
CDR3 protein: CASSLAGLAGPSTDTQYF; CDR3 DNA: TGTGCCAGCAGCTTAGCCGGACTAGCGGGCCCTAGCACAGATACGCAGTATTTT; V gene: TRBV7-2; D gene: TRBD2; clone size: -; J gene: TRBJ2-3
CDR3 protein: CASSLVHAGSGNTIYF; CDR3 DNA: TGTGCCAGCAGCCTAGTTCACGCGGGCTCTGGAAACACCATATATTTT; V gene: TRBV7-2; D gene: -; clone size: few; J gene: TRBJ1-3
CDR3 protein: CASSSPGRPGPGTDTQYF; CDR3 DNA: TGTGCCAGCAGCTCCCCCGGCCGCCCAGGCCCGGGCACAGATACGCAGTATTTT; V gene: TRBV7-9; D gene: -; clone size: -; J gene: TRBJ2-3
CDR3 protein: CATSQGLMNEQFF; CDR3 DNA: TGTGCCACCTCCCAGGGACTGATGAATGAGCAGTTCTTC; V gene: TRBV7-9; D gene: -; clone size: -; J gene: TRBJ2-1
CDR3 protein: CASSREGQLNGYTF; CDR3 DNA: TGTGCCAGCAGCCGCGAGGGACAGCTAAATGGCTACACCTTC; V gene: TRBV4-2; D gene: TRBD1; clone size: -; J gene: TRBJ1-2
CDR3 protein: CASRREPQNEKLFF; CDR3 DNA: TGCGCCAGCAGAAGGGAGCCCCAGAATGAAAAACTGTTTTTT; V gene: TRBV5-1; D gene: -; clone size: -; J gene: TRBJ1-4
CDR3 protein: CASSKQGYEQYF; CDR3 DNA: TGTGCCAGCAGTAAACAGGGCTACGAGCAGTACTTC; V gene: TRBV25-1; D gene: -; clone size: -; J gene: TRBJ2-7
CDR3 protein: CASSYVGGLNTEAFF; CDR3 DNA: TGTGCCAGCAGTTACGTCGGGGGGTTGAACACTGAAGCTTTCTTT; V gene: TRBV6-5; D gene: -; clone size: -; J gene: TRBJ1-1
CDR3 protein: CASSHLRDRADEQYF; CDR3 DNA: TGCGCCAGCAGCCATCTCCGGGACAGGGCAGACGAGCAGTACTTC; V gene: TRBV4-3; D gene: TRBD1; clone size: -; J gene: TRBJ2-7
CDR3 protein: CAIKLYRTRGSYNSPLHF; CDR3 DNA: TGTGCCATCAAACTGTACCGTACAAGGGGATCCTATAATTCACCCCTCCACTTT; V gene: TRBV2; D gene: -; clone size: -; J gene: TRBJ1-6
CDR3 protein: CASSNSGGGYGYTF; CDR3 DNA: TGTGCCAGTAGTAACTCAGGGGGCGGCTATGGCTACACCTTC; V gene: TRBV19; D gene: TRBD1; clone size: -; J gene: TRBJ1-2
CDR3 protein: CASSSSGVNIQYF; CDR3 DNA: TGTGCCAGCAGTTCTAGCGGGGTCAACATTCAGTACTTC; V gene: TRBV6-5; D gene: TRBD2; clone size: -; J gene: TRBJ2-4
CDR3 protein: CASSPPLAWEQYF; CDR3 DNA: TGTGCCAGCAGCCCCCCGCTTGCGTGGGAGCAGTACTTC; V gene: TRBV7-9; D gene: -; clone size: -; J gene: TRBJ2-7
CDR3 protein: CASSSRGGATGELFF; CDR3 DNA: TGTGCCAGCAGCTCCCGAGGAGGGGCCACCGGGGAGCTGTTTTTT; V gene: TRBV11-3; D gene: -; clone size: -; J gene: TRBJ2-2
CDR3 protein: CASQTGVAEAFF; CDR3 DNA: TGTGCCAGCCAGACAGGGGTGGCTGAAGCTTTCTTT; V gene: TRBV6-5; D gene: TRBD1; clone size: -; J gene: TRBJ1-1
CDR3 protein: CASRPLAGGSDTQYF; CDR3 DNA: TGTGCCAGCAGACCACTAGCCGGTGGTTCAGATACGCAGTATTTT; V gene: TRBV11-3; D gene: -; clone size: -; J gene: TRBJ2-3
CDR3 protein: CASSKVSSPSRAYEQYF; CDR3 DNA: TGTGCCAGCAGCAAAGTGAGCAGCCCGAGTCGGGCCTACGAGCAGTACTTC; V gene: TRBV21-1; D gene: -; clone size: -; J gene: TRBJ2-7
CDR3 protein: CASSVQGGTYEQYF; CDR3 DNA: TGCGCCAGCAGCGTACAGGGGGGAACCTACGAGCAGTACTTC; V gene: TRBV5-1; D gene: TRBD1; clone size: -; J gene: TRBJ2-7
CDR3 protein: CACSHDSGSGETQYF; CDR3 DNA: TGCGCCTGCAGCCATGATAGCGGGAGCGGAGAGACCCAGTACTTC; V gene: TRBV4-3; D gene: TRBD2; clone size: -; J gene: TRBJ2-5
CDR3 protein: CASSFGTETYEQYF; CDR3 DNA: TGCGCCAGCAGCTTTGGGACTGAGACCTACGAGCAGTACTTC; V gene: TRBV5-1; D gene: -; clone size: -; J gene: TRBJ2-7
CDR3 protein: CASTSGRGQENEQFF; CDR3 DNA: TGTGCCAGTACCAGCGGTAGGGGACAGGAGAATGAGCAGTTCTTC; V gene: TRBV19; D gene: TRBD1; clone size: -; J gene: TRBJ2-1
CDR3 protein: CASSQAGGQFDSPLHF; CDR3 DNA: TGTGCCAGCAGCCAAGCCGGGGGACAGTTCGATTCACCCCTCCACTTT; V gene: TRBV3-1/TRBV3-2; D gene: TRBD1; clone size: -; J gene: TRBJ1-6
CDR3 protein: CAWSLGTGQKAFF; CDR3 DNA: TGTGCCTGGAGTTTAGGGACAGGTCAGAAAGCTTTCTTT; V gene: TRBV30; D gene: TRBD1; clone size: -; J gene: TRBJ1-1
CDR3 protein: CASSYSARGKAGELFF; CDR3 DNA: TGTGCCAGCAGTTACTCGGCCAGGGGGAAAGCCGGGGAGCTGTTTTTT; V gene: TRBV6-5; D gene: TRBD1; clone size: -; J gene: TRBJ2-2
CDR3 protein: CASSPPTNYGYTF; CDR3 DNA: TGCGCCAGCAGCCCACCTACGAATTATGGCTACACCTTC; V gene: TRBV5-1; D gene: -; clone size: -; J gene: TRBJ1-2
CDR3 protein: CASSQAGTGTSEAFF; CDR3 DNA: TGTGCCAGCAGCCAAGCCGGGACAGGGACTAGTGAAGCTTTCTTT; V gene: TRBV4-2; D gene: TRBD1; clone size: -; J gene: TRBJ1-1
CDR3 protein: CASSPGPGLAGNTGELFF; CDR3 DNA: TGTGCCAGCAGCCCCGGACCGGGACTAGCGGGGAACACCGGGGAGCTGTTTTTT; V gene: TRBV5-4; D gene: TRBD2; clone size: -; J gene: TRBJ2-2
CDR3 protein: CASSLELGGEKLFF; CDR3 DNA: TGCGCCAGCAGCTTGGAGTTAGGCGGGGAAAAACTGTTTTTT; V gene: TRBV5-1; D gene: -; clone size: once; J gene: TRBJ1-4